This TCR beta chain was retrieved from a study of T-cell memory formation after mild COVID-19. The CDR3 consists of 16 residues. Per the germline V gene, CDR1 is SQVTM and CDR2 is ANQGSEA. Germline trimming cut 3 bases from V and 5 bases from J; bases unmatched to any gene: 11. A single record per CDR3 protein comes from TCRdb applying MiXCR to the 5' RACE reads. The data hold about 350,000 distinct CDR3 sequences, with approximately 27% observed a single time. This chain links TRBV29-1 with TRBJ2-2, with 8 bases matching TRBD1. Specimen: PBMCs or a T cell subset sorted from them (not recorded which). The origin of this receptor is an adult woman who had mild COVID-19 (a few samples of this study predate the infection). Cell type and time point are not known. The CDR3 DNA reads as TGCAGCGTTGAGCTAGGACAGGGCGCGAGAACCGGGGAGCTGTTTTTT. Translated: CSVELGQGARTGELFF.